The 18 T cell receptor beta chains given below trace back to one sample, sequenced in a study of identifying expanded T cells in peripheral blood (dated by TCRdb to the late 2010s). Libraries were built with the immunoSEQ multiplex PCR assay. Not all clones reach the TCRdb copy of this immuneACCESS table, which keeps in-frame sequences only. Checked studies attribute under half of the gap to unresolved V genes and leave the rest unexplained. Present in this sample are over 100,000 clones, roughly nine tenths of which were seen just once. The ten top clones hold 8% to 9% of the sample. Input material: blood. These receptors came from a person between 18 and 75 years old in good health.

This clone was detected only once. The chain links TRBV10-1 to TRBJ2-1, with TRBD2 matching 14 bases. This CDR3 has 15 residues. The germline CDR1 and CDR2 sequences are WNHNN and SYGVQD (reference sequence). V lost 6 bases to trimming and J lost 7 bases; unmatched junction nucleotides: 5. CDR3 bases: TGCGCCAGCAGCTCCGGGACTAGCGGGAGAAATGAGCAGTTCTTC. Its protein product is CASSSGTSGRNEQFF.

V usage is TRBV9 and J usage is TRBJ2-1; D may be TRBD1 (6 bases). Germline-derived CDR1 and CDR2 are SGDLS and YYNGEE. This CDR3 has 15 residues. Trimming took 0 bases from V and 8 from J, leaving 15 bases between them. DNA for the CDR3: TGTGCCAGCAGCGTAGAACAGGGACCTGGCGATGAGCAGTTCTTC. This codes for CASSVEQGPGDEQFF.

The CDR3: CASSRGAGGDKDAEAFF. CDR3 in DNA: TGCGCCAGCAGCCGGGGGGCAGGGGGCGATAAAGACGCTGAAGCTTTCTTT. The rearrangement uses TRBV5-1 and TRBJ1-1, with 8 nucleotides matching TRBD1. V lost 4 bases and J lost 6; bases outside the gene matches: 17. This CDR3 has 17 amino acids. The germline CDR1 and CDR2 sequences are SGHRS and YFSETQ.

The chain joins TRBV5-1 to TRBJ2-5; unclear D gene. This CDR3 is 14 amino acids long. Germline values: CDR1 SGHRS, CDR2 YFSETQ. V shed 4 bases and J shed 5 bases, with 15 bases lying between them. The CDR3 here is CASSILPGGETQYF. DNA of the CDR3: TGCGCCAGCAGCATTCTACCCGGTGGGGAGACCCAGTACTTC.

The genes are TRBV4-1 and TRBJ2-1; TRBD2 matches at 7 bases. V was clipped by 4 bases and J by 4 bases; unmatched bases: 7. Germline V gene sequence: CDR1 MGHRA, CDR2 YSYEKL. The CDR3 spans 15 residues. For the CDR3, the DNA is TGCGCCAGCAGCCTCCAGAGGGGAGGGTACAATGAGCAGTTCTTC. This encodes CASSLQRGGYNEQFF.

This sequence joins TRBV13 and TRBJ2-1; a possible D gene is TRBD2 (5 bases). CDR1 and CDR2 from the germline V gene are PRHDT and FYEKMQ (reference sequence). V lost 3 bases and J 7 bases, leaving 7 bases between the germline ends. The CDR3 has 12 residues. Written as DNA, the CDR3 is TGTGCCAGCAGCTTTCGGGGAAATGAGCAGTTCTTC. Its translation is CASSFRGNEQFF.

J is TRBJ2-1 and V is TRBV7-2, with D unclear. V was cut by 5 bases and J by 10 bases, with 18 bases left in between. In germline, CDR1 is SGHTA, CDR2 FQGNSA. The CDR3 covers 14 residues. The DNA for the CDR3 is TGTGCCAGCAGCGAGAGGCCAAGGATTTGGGAGCAGTTCTTC. It yields the protein CASSERPRIWEQFF.

V usage is TRBV5-4 and J usage is TRBJ2-5; TRBD2 matches at 8 bases. This CDR3 has 15 amino acids. V trimming: 3 bases; J trimming: 3 bases; junction bases outside the gene matches: 7. Germline CDR1 SGHNT, CDR2 YYREEE (reference sequence). The DNA for the CDR3 is TGTGCCAGCAGCTCCCAGGGACTAGAAGAAGAGACCCAGTACTTC. It encodes CASSSQGLEEETQYF.

This chain links TRBV15 with TRBJ1-4, with unresolved D. With 5 bases removed from V and 6 bases from J, the gap between germline ends came to 22 bases. This CDR3 contains 17 residues. Germline CDR1 and CDR2: LNHNV and YYDKDF (reference sequence). The CDR3 region has the DNA TGTGCCACCAGCGGAAGACGTCCATGGGGAGGCGATGAAAAACTGTTTTTT. Translation: CATSGRRPWGGDEKLFF.

V usage is TRBV9 and J usage is TRBJ1-3; D call uncertain. Trimming shortened V by 0 bases and J by 0 bases, and 13 bases separated the two germline ends. CDR1 and CDR2 (germline): SGDLS, YYNGEE. The CDR3 has 17 amino acids. This chain's CDR3 is CASSVDGSRYSGNTIYF. As DNA, the CDR3 is TGTGCCAGCAGCGTAGACGGCAGCCGATACTCTGGAAACACCATATATTTT.

The V and J genes are TRBV5-4 and TRBJ2-3, with 11 bases aligning to TRBD2. Looked up from germline, CDR1 is SGHNT and CDR2 is YYREEE (reference sequence). The V gene end was trimmed by 2 bases and the J gene end by 2 bases; junction bases not matched to a gene: 4. The CDR3 contains 16 residues. The CDR3 protein is CASSLPGLAATDTQYF. The CDR3 region has the DNA TGTGCCAGCAGCTTACCGGGACTAGCGGCCACAGATACGCAGTATTTT.

V and J are TRBV7-9 and TRBJ2-1, with a possible D match to TRBD1 (5 bases). Trimming left V 5 bases short and J 5 bases short, with 13 bases between. Germline V CDR1 and CDR2: SEHNR, FQNEAQ (reference sequence). The CDR3 loop spans 14 amino acids. The CDR3 nucleotides are TGTGCCAGCAGCGAAGCTCAGGGCAACAATGAGCAGTTCTTC. Translating gives CASSEAQGNNEQFF.

The J gene is TRBJ2-1, the V gene TRBV30, with 9 bases aligning to TRBD2. CDR1 is GTSNPN, CDR2 SVGIG, per germline (reference sequence). Trimming removed 2 bases from V and 4 bases from J; junction bases left unmatched: 9. The CDR3 loop spans 16 amino acids. The DNA of the CDR3 is TGTGCCTGGAGTAAACACATAGCGGGAGATTACAATGAGCAGTTCTTC. Protein sequence: CAWSKHIAGDYNEQFF.

This clone was detected only a few times. The chain links TRBV5-6 to TRBJ1-1; D ambiguous. The germline V gene has CDR1 SGHDT and CDR2 YYEEEE. The ends were cut back, 2 bases at V and 2 bases at J, with 13 bases in the middle. This CDR3 spans 15 amino acids. Here the CDR3 reads CASSLIHRGNTEAFF. As DNA, the CDR3 is TGTGCCAGCAGCTTAATCCACCGGGGTAACACTGAAGCTTTCTTT. Full variable domain (rest looked up from reference TRBV5-6 and TRBJ1-1): DAGVTQSPTHLIKTRGQQVTLRCSPKSGHDTVSWYQQALGQGPQFIFQYYEEEERQRGNFPDRFSGHQFPNYSSELNVNALLLGDSALYLCASSLIHRGNTEAFFGQGTRLTVV.

This rearrangement joins TRBV30 to TRBJ2-7; D unresolved. Trimming stripped 3 bases from V and 2 bases from J, with 5 bases between. The CDR3 is 11 amino acids. Germline CDR1 GTSNPN, CDR2 SVGIG (reference sequence). The CDR3 coding sequence is TGTGCCTGGAGATCTACCTACGAGCAGTACTTC. It encodes CAWRSTYEQYF. Full variable domain (missing parts from reference TRBV30 and TRBJ2-7): SQTIHQWPATLVQPVGSPLSLECTVEGTSNPNLYWYRQAAGRGLQLLFYSVGIGQISSEVPQNLSASRPQDRQFILSSKKLLLSDSGFYLCAWRSTYEQYFGPGTRLTVT.

The chain employs TRBV6-5 and TRBJ2-7; a possible D gene is TRBD1 (5 bases). V lost 6 bases and J lost 7, with 22 bases in between. Per the germline V gene, CDR1 is MNHEY and CDR2 is SVGAGI. The CDR3 is 15 residues long. CDR3 DNA sequence: TGTGCCAGCAGACTCCTTGCAGGGTGGGTGAGGGAGCAGTACTTC. Residues: CASRLLAGWVREQYF.

The chain is built from TRBV6-6 and TRBJ2-1; D is possibly TRBD2 (5 bases). CDR1 is MNHNY and CDR2 is SVGAGI in the germline V gene (reference sequence). V lost 7 bases and J lost 0, with 13 bases in between. This CDR3 comprises 15 residues. CDR3 sequence: CASTVSGSSYNEQFF. The CDR3 DNA follows: TGTGCCAGCACCGTAAGCGGTAGCTCCTACAATGAGCAGTTCTTC.

This chain connects TRBV19 to TRBJ1-2; D possibly corresponds to TRBD1 (6 bases). The germline V gene encodes CDR1 LNHDA and CDR2 SQIVND (reference sequence). Trimming pared 3 bases from V and 4 bases from J, leaving 12 bases between. This CDR3 comprises 14 residues. CDR3 sequence reads: CASSMKTGTYGYTF. The CDR3 nucleotides read TGTGCCAGTAGTATGAAGACAGGAACCTATGGCTACACCTTC.